Detailed here is one T cell receptor (beta chain). Its antigen is currently unknown. The junction shows a germline mismatch at one end, possibly a read error. The sample is drawn from a study of T cell responses to AZD1222 COVID-19 vaccine. CDR1 and CDR2 from the germline V gene are SGHKS and YYEKEE (reference sequence). This CDR3 is 14 amino acids long. Profiled with immunoSEQ multiplex PCR; TCRdb holds only in-frame clones, not every one. The repertoire consists of approximately 160,000 clones, with roughly 88% occurring once and the leading ten covering more than 3%. The study's findings and limits: Repertoires were obtained only post-peak T cell response.

The chain combines TRBV5-5 with TRBJ1-1, with D maybe TRBD1 (6 bases). This clonotype was obtained from an adult in good health. The source was peripheral blood, collected on day 0 of MenACWY control vaccination. The CDR3 DNA reads as TGTGCCAGCAGCCTAAGAACAGGGAACTCTGAAGCTTTCTTT. Translation: CASSLRTGNSEAFF.